This T cell receptor (beta chain) was obtained from a study of shared clonotypes between healthy human individuals. Study-wide results and caveats: An expected dependence of interdonor clonotype sharing on sequencing depth was noted. Naive subsets tended to show greater estimated richness than memory subsets.

A single count supports this clone. Antigen unknown. Only in-frame clones appear in the TCRdb table, and some are missing; sequencing was by immunoSEQ multiplex PCR. This sample has nearly 1 million clones, with 76% found just once. A split of CD4+ cells into CD45RA+ naive and CD45RA-negative memory subsets was performed. The sequence was collected from a man aged 18 to 30 in good health. Sequenced material: memory CD4+ T cells sorted from blood. As for subset: CD45RA-negative fraction.

The CDR3 loop reads CASSVGGDGFYEQYF. The CDR3 nucleotides read TGTGCCAGCAGCGTAGGCGGGGACGGCTTCTACGAGCAGTACTTC. This chain uses TRBV9 with TRBJ2-7; D is perhaps TRBD2 (6 bases). The CDR3 sequence is 15 residues long. V shed 0 bases and J shed 3 bases, with 13 bases lying between them. The germline gives CDR1 SGDLS, CDR2 YYNGEE.